This is a list of T cell receptor beta chains from one sample in a study of glioma-infiltrating T cells after dendritic cell vaccination. Using immunoSEQ multiplex PCR, the repertoire was profiled, and TCRdb retains in-frame clones only, with some absent. Among 75,000 to 100,000 clones, approximately 80% were seen once, and the ten largest hold less than 7%. The starting material was blood, obtained before dendritic cell vaccination. These receptors all come from a human donor with glioblastoma. The CDR3 runs from the conserved cysteine through the conserved F or W. A D gene is named only where the DNA matches it firmly. The size of a clone is reported for some rows only, either as once, few or many, or as a class for expanded clones.

size: NA
J: TRBJ1-5
V: TRBV28
D: NA
CDR3: CASSWSLNQPQHF
DNA: TGTGCCAGCAGTTGGAGCTTGAATCAGCCCCAGCATTTT

size: once
J: TRBJ2-2
V: TRBV10-1
D: TRBD2
CDR3: CASSEVWLAGNTGELFF
DNA: TGCGCCAGCAGTGAAGTTTGGCTAGCGGGGAACACCGGGGAGCTGTTTTTT

size: NA
J: TRBJ2-2
V: TRBV7-3
D: TRBD1
CDR3: CASSPNFRDSHTGELFF
DNA: TGTGCCAGCAGCCCTAACTTTCGGGACAGCCACACCGGGGAGCTGTTTTTT

size: NA
J: TRBJ2-7
V: TRBV2
D: TRBD2
CDR3: CASSPLAGNSYEQYF
DNA: TGTGCCAGCAGTCCCCTAGCGGGGAATTCCTACGAGCAGTACTTC

size: NA
J: TRBJ1-2
V: TRBV29-1
D: NA
CDR3: CSVGTGTGYPTF
DNA: NA

size: NA
J: TRBJ2-3
V: TRBV18
D: NA
CDR3: CASSPPVAARTDTQYF
DNA: TGTGCCAGCTCACCACCGGTGGCGGCTCGCACAGATACGCAGTATTTT

size: NA
J: TRBJ1-5
V: TRBV28
D: TRBD1
CDR3: CASRRTGAINQPQHF
DNA: TGTGCCAGCAGAAGGACAGGGGCCATCAATCAGCCCCAGCATTTT

size: NA
J: TRBJ2-7
V: TRBV18
D: TRBD2
CDR3: CASSPTGTTQREQYF
DNA: TGTGCCAGCTCACCCACCGGGACTACGCAGAGGGAGCAGTACTTC

size: NA
J: TRBJ2-6
V: TRBV28
D: TRBD1
CDR3: CASSLATGHGANVLTF
DNA: TGTGCCAGCAGCTTGGCGACAGGGCACGGGGCCAACGTCCTGACTTTC

size: once
J: TRBJ2-1
V: TRBV29-1
D: TRBD2
CDR3: CSSWTSGYRSQFF
DNA: TGCAGCTCCTGGACTAGCGGATATCGATCTCAGTTCTTC

size: NA
J: TRBJ1-2
V: TRBV28
D: NA
CDR3: CASSPMAAIYGYTF
DNA: TGTGCCAGCAGTCCCATGGCGGCGATCTATGGCTACACCTTC

size: NA
J: TRBJ2-7
V: TRBV11-2
D: NA
CDR3: CASSLVGSGTYEQYF
DNA: TGTGCCAGCAGCTTAGTGGGTAGCGGTACCTACGAGCAGTACTTC

size: NA
J: TRBJ1-1
V: TRBV28
D: TRBD1
CDR3: CASSSPGQGWEPEAFF
DNA: TGTGCCAGCAGTTCACCGGGACAGGGGTGGGAACCTGAAGCTTTCTTT

size: NA
J: TRBJ1-3
V: TRBV5-1
D: NA
CDR3: CASSLTGDSSGNTIYF
DNA: TGCGCCAGCAGCTTGACAGGTGACTCCTCTGGAAACACCATATATTTT

size: NA
J: TRBJ2-2
V: TRBV6-5
D: TRBD1
CDR3: CASSLGQEYSGELFF
DNA: TGTGCCAGCAGTTTGGGACAGGAATATTCCGGGGAGCTGTTTTTT

size: NA
J: TRBJ1-1
V: TRBV4-1
D: NA
CDR3: CASSLTWRGHTEAFF
DNA: TGCGCCAGCAGCCTAACATGGCGGGGGCACACTGAAGCTTTCTTT

size: NA
J: TRBJ1-4
V: TRBV4-1
D: NA
CDR3: CASSQDPRQYDREKLFF
DNA: TGCGCCAGCAGCCAAGATCCTCGACAGTATGATCGTGAAAAACTGTTTTTT

size: NA
J: TRBJ1-2
V: TRBV18
D: TRBD1
CDR3: CASSPPGQGWGYTF
DNA: TGTGCCAGCTCACCTCCCGGACAGGGCTGGGGCTACACCTTC

size: NA
J: TRBJ2-3
V: TRBV19
D: NA
CDR3: CASSISSHPTQYF
DNA: TGTGCCAGTAGTATTAGTAGCCACCCTACGCAGTATTTT

size: NA
J: TRBJ2-3
V: TRBV28
D: TRBD1
CDR3: CASSSPGDRVTDTQYF
DNA: TGTGCCAGCAGTTCCCCGGGGGACAGGGTAACAGATACGCAGTATTTT

size: NA
J: TRBJ1-6
V: TRBV7-6
D: NA
CDR3: CASSASPGSYNSPLHF
DNA: TGTGCCAGCAGCGCGTCGCCGGGCTCCTATAATTCACCCCTCCACTTT

size: few
J: TRBJ1-1
V: TRBV7-3
D: NA
CDR3: CASSFEPDTEAFF
DNA: TGTGCCAGCAGCTTTGAGCCTGACACTGAAGCTTTCTTT

size: NA
J: TRBJ1-1
V: TRBV28
D: NA
CDR3: CASRIEGANTEAFF
DNA: TGTGCCAGCCGAATAGAGGGAGCGAACACTGAAGCTTTCTTT

size: NA
J: TRBJ2-2
V: TRBV19
D: NA
CDR3: CATSWQGISAVNTGELFF
DNA: TGTGCCACCTCGTGGCAGGGAATATCGGCTGTAAACACCGGGGAGCTGTTTTTT

size: NA
J: TRBJ2-6
V: TRBV9
D: NA
CDR3: CASSAGVWVRGSGANVLTF
DNA: TGTGCCAGCAGCGCCGGGGTTTGGGTGAGAGGTTCTGGGGCCAACGTCCTGACTTTC

size: NA
J: TRBJ2-7
V: TRBV19
D: NA
CDR3: CASAQSPQGQYF
DNA: TGTGCCAGTGCTCAGAGTCCCCAGGGGCAGTACTTC

size: once
J: TRBJ1-1
V: TRBV5-1
D: TRBD1
CDR3: CASSPLQGLNTEAFF
DNA: TGCGCCAGCAGCCCCTTACAGGGGTTGAACACTGAAGCTTTCTTT

size: NA
J: TRBJ1-6
V: TRBV14
D: NA
CDR3: CASSQETRSPLHF
DNA: TGTGCCAGCAGCCAAGAGACGCGGTCACCCCTCCACTTT

size: medium-sized
J: TRBJ2-2
V: TRBV19
D: NA
CDR3: CASTVRNTGELFF
DNA: TGTGCCAGTACGGTACGGAACACCGGGGAGCTGTTTTTT

size: NA
J: TRBJ2-2
V: TRBV9
D: TRBD2
CDR3: CASSFGLAGGAGELFF
DNA: TGTGCCAGCAGCTTTGGACTAGCGGGGGGCGCCGGGGAGCTGTTTTTT

size: NA
J: TRBJ2-3
V: TRBV5-1
D: TRBD2
CDR3: CASSRGLAADTQYF
DNA: TGCGCCAGCAGCCGGGGACTAGCGGCAGATACGCAGTATTTT

size: NA
J: TRBJ2-3
V: TRBV5-1
D: TRBD2
CDR3: CASSLSSGITDTQYF
DNA: TGCGCCAGCAGCTTATCTAGCGGGATCACAGATACGCAGTATTTT

size: NA
J: TRBJ2-1
V: TRBV30
D: NA
CDR3: CAWTPRNEQFF
DNA: TGTGCCTGGACCCCTCGGAATGAGCAGTTCTTC

size: NA
J: TRBJ2-3
V: TRBV10-3
D: NA
CDR3: CAISPGHPTDTQYF
DNA: TGTGCCATCAGTCCGGGACACCCCACAGATACGCAGTATTTT

size: few
J: TRBJ1-4
V: TRBV27
D: TRBD1
CDR3: CASAIWDRAGEKLFF
DNA: TGTGCCAGCGCGATTTGGGACAGGGCGGGCGAAAAACTGTTTTTT

size: NA
J: TRBJ2-7
V: TRBV6-6
D: TRBD2
CDR3: CATSAPGTSGSWEQYF
DNA: TGTGCCACCAGTGCCCCTGGGACTAGCGGGAGTTGGGAGCAGTACTTC

size: NA
J: TRBJ1-1
V: TRBV28
D: NA
CDR3: CASSFPDRNTEAFF
DNA: TGTGCCAGCAGTTTTCCGGACAGGAACACTGAAGCTTTCTTT

size: NA
J: TRBJ2-7
V: TRBV30
D: NA
CDR3: CAWSSQIYEQYF
DNA: TGTGCCTGGAGTAGTCAGATCTACGAGCAGTACTTC

size: few
J: TRBJ2-1
V: TRBV7-9
D: NA
CDR3: CASSRWFGLSSYNEQFF
DNA: TGTGCCAGCAGCCGGTGGTTTGGGCTCAGCTCCTACAATGAGCAGTTCTTC

size: NA
J: TRBJ1-2
V: TRBV19
D: NA
CDR3: CASSPTSPGLSATNYGYTF
DNA: TGTGCCAGTAGTCCTACCTCCCCAGGGTTATCGGCTACTAACTATGGCTACACCTTC

size: NA
J: TRBJ1-1
V: TRBV29-1
D: NA
CDR3: CSAGHRENTEAFF
DNA: TGCAGCGCTGGACACAGGGAGAACACTGAAGCTTTCTTT

size: few
J: TRBJ1-5
V: TRBV6-1
D: NA
CDR3: CASSDDRGLNQPQHF
DNA: TGTGCCAGCAGTGATGACAGAGGCCTAAATCAGCCCCAGCATTTT

size: NA
J: TRBJ2-7
V: TRBV5-1
D: TRBD1
CDR3: CASSTSQPGQGHEQYF
DNA: TGCGCCAGCAGCACCTCTCAACCGGGACAGGGCCACGAGCAGTACTTC

size: NA
J: TRBJ2-5
V: TRBV18
D: NA
CDR3: CASSSLETQYF
DNA: TGTGCCAGCTCCTCTCTAGAGACCCAGTACTTC

size: NA
J: TRBJ1-2
V: TRBV28
D: TRBD1
CDR3: CASKAGGAGHGYTF
DNA: TGTGCCAGCAAAGCAGGGGGCGCGGGTCATGGCTACACCTTC

size: NA
J: TRBJ2-5
V: TRBV9
D: NA
CDR3: CASSPEVGQVEETQYF
DNA: TGTGCCAGCAGCCCCGAGGTGGGGCAGGTGGAAGAGACCCAGTACTTC

size: NA
J: TRBJ1-1
V: TRBV7-2
D: NA
CDR3: CASSLTQAYNTEAFF
DNA: TGTGCCAGCAGCCTTACACAGGCATACAACACTGAAGCTTTCTTT

size: NA
J: TRBJ1-1
V: TRBV4-1
D: NA
CDR3: CASSQAREGWLTEAFF
DNA: TGCGCCAGCAGCCAAGCTCGGGAAGGGTGGTTAACTGAAGCTTTCTTT

size: NA
J: TRBJ2-2
V: TRBV7-7
D: NA
CDR3: CASSLAGGSHTGELFF
DNA: TGTGCTAGCAGCTTAGCTGGCGGTTCCCACACCGGGGAGCTGTTTTTT